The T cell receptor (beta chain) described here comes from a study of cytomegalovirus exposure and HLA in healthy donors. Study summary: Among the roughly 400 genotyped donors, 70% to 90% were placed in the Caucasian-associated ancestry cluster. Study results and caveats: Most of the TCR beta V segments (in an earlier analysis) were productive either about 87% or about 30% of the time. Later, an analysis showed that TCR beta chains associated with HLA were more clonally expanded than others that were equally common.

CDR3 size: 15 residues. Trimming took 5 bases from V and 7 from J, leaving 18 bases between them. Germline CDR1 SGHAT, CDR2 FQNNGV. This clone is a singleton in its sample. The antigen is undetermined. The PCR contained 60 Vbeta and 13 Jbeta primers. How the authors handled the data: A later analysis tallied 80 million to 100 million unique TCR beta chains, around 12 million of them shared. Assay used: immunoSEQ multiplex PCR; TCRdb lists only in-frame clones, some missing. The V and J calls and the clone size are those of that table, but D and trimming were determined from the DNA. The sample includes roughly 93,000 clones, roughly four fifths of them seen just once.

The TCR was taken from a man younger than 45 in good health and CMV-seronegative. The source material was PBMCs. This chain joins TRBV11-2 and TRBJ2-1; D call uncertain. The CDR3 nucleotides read TGTGCCAGCAGCCCCGGTGGTCCGCTTAAGAATGAGCAGTTCTTC. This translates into CASSPGGPLKNEQFF.